The clone carrying this T cell receptor (beta chain) was detected only a few times. These data originate in a study of PD-1 blockade in classical Hodgkin lymphoma. Each patient's relapse followed autologous stem cell transplantation, and brentuximab vedotin exposure varied. By magnetic negative selection, CD8+ T cells were isolated from the thawed PBMCs. Assay: immunoSEQ multiplex PCR; the TCRdb copy retains only in-frame clones and omits some. Seen here are more than 1,200 clones, approximately 80% observed once, and the top ten hold over 35%. The material was CD8+ T cells from blood, obtained at baseline. The receptor was derived from a human donor with classical Hodgkin lymphoma.

CDR3 region: CASSGASGSGGYTF. CDR3 coding DNA: TGTGCCAGCAGCGGCGCTTCAGGCTCTGGGGGCTACACCTTC. This chain uses TRBV9 with TRBJ1-2, with unresolved D. The CDR3 is 14 residues long. Germline lookup yields CDR1 SGDLS and CDR2 YYNGEE. The germline V and J ends were trimmed by 3 bases and 8 bases, with 17 bases remaining between them.